In its sample, the clone carrying this T cell receptor (beta chain) was seen a few times. Its specificity is unknown. A sample-barcoded 5' primer and a J-beta primer mix were used in a second PCR of roughly 7 to 11 cycles. TCRdb independently ran MiXCR on the 5' RACE reads; one entry per CDR3 protein. The data show some 1,500,000 distinct CDR3 sequences, 35% to 45% seen once. Germline V gives CDR1 SEHNR, CDR2 FQNEAQ (reference sequence). The ends were cut back, 5 bases at V and 6 bases at J, with 18 bases in the middle. The CDR3 has 15 amino acids. This sample is part of a study of blood T cells in healthy people across ages. Study-level results: Naive CD4+ cell counts and diversity both ran higher in long-lived than in aged donors.

The chain couples TRBV7-9 to TRBJ2-3; no definite D call. Sequenced input: blood. This clonotype was obtained from a woman aged 18 to 35 in good health. The CDR3 DNA reads as TGTGCCAGCAGCCCAGAAGCGTCAGGATCCGATACGCAGTATTTT. It is translated as CASSPEASGSDTQYF.